The 22 T cell receptor beta chains presented below share a single source sample, sequenced in a study of cytomegalovirus exposure and HLA in healthy donors. The PCR had 60 Vbeta and 13 Jbeta primers. The repertoire was sequenced with immunoSEQ multiplex PCR; TCRdb's copy has only in-frame clones and lacks some. Found here are about 160,000 clones, roughly 80% of them singletons; the top ten hold 8.5%. Sample: PBMCs. The source of these receptors is a male donor in good health and CMV-seropositive.

The chain uses TRBV7-6 and TRBJ1-3, with a possible D match to TRBD1 (6 bases). CDR1 and CDR2 (germline): SGHVS, FNYEAQ. The CDR3 has 15 residues. V lost 2 bases and J lost 0, with 8 bases in between. The CDR3, as DNA: TGTGCCAGCAGCTTATTGACAGGCTCTGGAAACACCATATATTTT. This codes for CASSLLTGSGNTIYF.

J is TRBJ2-5 and V is TRBV9, with D hard to call. The CDR3 contains 13 residues. Between the trimmed V and J ends, which lost 6 bases and 1 base, there was a span of 10 bases. Per germline, CDR1 SGDLS and CDR2 YYNGEE. CDR3 region: CASNRLGQETQYF. The CDR3 DNA reads TGTGCCAGCAACCGTCTCGGCCAAGAGACCCAGTACTTC.

J is TRBJ1-3 and V is TRBV10-3, with no clear D. V was clipped by 6 bases and J by 0 bases, with 6 bases between them. Germline V gene sequence: CDR1 ENHRY, CDR2 SYGVKD. This CDR3 contains 13 residues. The CDR3 DNA follows: TGTGCCATCAGACTGAGCTCTGGAAACACCATATATTTT. As protein: CAIRLSSGNTIYF.

The V and J genes are TRBV7-9 and TRBJ1-5, with 7 positions matching TRBD1. The germline gives CDR1 SEHNR, CDR2 FQNEAQ (reference sequence). This CDR3 has 15 residues. Unmatched junction bases numbered 3, after V lost 2 bases and J lost 2 bases. For the CDR3, the DNA is TGTGCCAGCAGCTTACCGGGGACAGGCAATCAGCCCCAGCATTTT. Translated: CASSLPGTGNQPQHF.

The chain employs TRBV10-1 and TRBJ2-2; 7 nucleotides agree with TRBD1. Germline values: CDR1 WNHNN, CDR2 SYGVQD (reference sequence). Germline trimming cut 6 bases from V and 4 bases from J; bases unmatched to any gene: 5. The CDR3 totals 14 residues. This CDR3 is CASRTGQLTGELFF. In DNA form, the CDR3 reads TGCGCCAGCAGGACGGGACAGCTCACCGGGGAGCTGTTTTTT.

This clone was seen a single time. The V call is TRBV10-1, the J call TRBJ2-1; possible D gene TRBD1, 5 bases. Trimming cost V 0 bases and J 7 bases, with 16 bases left between them. The germline gives CDR1 WNHNN, CDR2 SYGVQD (reference sequence). The CDR3 has 16 amino acids. CDR3 residues: CASSESGRALRNEQFF. CDR3 nucleotides: TGCGCCAGCAGTGAGTCTGGCAGGGCCCTGAGGAATGAGCAGTTCTTC.

This chain links TRBV5-1 with TRBJ2-6; D might be TRBD1 (5 bases). With 1 base removed from V and 0 bases from J, the gap between germline ends came to 14 bases. Germline V gene data show CDR1 as SGHRS and CDR2 as YFSETQ. The CDR3 length is 18 residues. The CDR3: CASSLFGQINSGANVLTF. The CDR3 DNA is TGCGCCAGCAGCTTGTTTGGACAAATAAACTCTGGGGCCAACGTCCTGACTTTC. Full variable domain (rest looked up from reference TRBV5-1 and TRBJ2-6): KAGVTQTPRYLIKTRGQQVTLSCSPISGHRSVSWYQQTPGQGLQFLFEYFSETQRNKGNFPGRFSGRQFSNSRSEMNVSTLELGDSALYLCASSLFGQINSGANVLTFGAGSRLTVL.

This clone was seen more than once but under ten times. V gene TRBV7-9 combines with J gene TRBJ2-5, with 10 bases that match TRBD1. The CDR3 covers 15 residues. CDR1 SEHNR and CDR2 FQNEAQ come from the germline V gene (reference sequence). The V and J ends lost 5 bases and 4 bases, in that order; junction bases with no gene match: 7. CDR3 sequence: CASSRGTGALETQYF. DNA of the CDR3: TGTGCCAGCAGCCGCGGGACAGGGGCATTAGAGACCCAGTACTTC.

This chain connects TRBV4-1 to TRBJ1-5; 10 bases map to TRBD1. CDR3 length: 15 residues. V gave up 0 bases and J gave up 6 bases; unmatched junction bases: 2. Germline V gene sequence: CDR1 MGHRA, CDR2 YSYEKL. The CDR3 here is CASSQEGQGFQPQHF. The DNA of the CDR3 is TGCGCCAGCAGCCAAGAGGGACAGGGGTTTCAGCCCCAGCATTTT.

This chain connects TRBV30 to TRBJ1-3; D ambiguous. The V and J ends lost 5 bases and 4 bases respectively, with 15 bases between them. Per the germline V gene, CDR1 is GTSNPN and CDR2 is SVGIG (reference sequence). This CDR3 is built from 14 residues. This CDR3 is CAWGLGEFGNTIYF. The CDR3 DNA is TGTGCCTGGGGCCTCGGGGAATTCGGAAACACCATATATTTT.

This rearrangement joins TRBV6-1 to TRBJ2-3; 10 bases fit TRBD2. The CDR3 covers 13 residues. V lost 11 bases to trimming and J lost 5 bases; unmatched junction nucleotides: 7. In germline, CDR1 is MNHNS, CDR2 SASEGT. This CDR3 reads CAGQRGGGDTQYF. DNA for the CDR3: TGTGCCGGCCAGCGGGGGGGCGGAGATACGCAGTATTTT.

In this sample, this clone turned up a few times. J is TRBJ1-1 and V is TRBV4-1; D not certain. The CDR3 sequence is 13 residues long. The V gene lost 1 base and the J gene lost 2 bases, with 5 bases spanning the gap. Germline CDR1 reads MGHRA; CDR2 reads YSYEKL. The DNA for the CDR3 is TGCGCCAGCAGCCAAGGCAGAAACACTGAAGCTTTCTTT. Translated, it gives CASSQGRNTEAFF.

The chain employs TRBV19 and TRBJ1-1, with TRBD1 matching over 8 bases. CDR1 and CDR2 (germline): LNHDA, SQIVND (reference sequence). This CDR3 contains 16 residues. V dropped 5 bases and J dropped 4; count of bases not matched to a gene: 12. As DNA, the CDR3 is TGTGCCAGTAGTTCGGGGAGTGGACAGGGAAGCACTGAAGCTTTCTTT. Translation gives CASSSGSGQGSTEAFF.

The chain joins TRBV5-6 to TRBJ2-5; tentatively, D is TRBD1 (6 bases). The CDR3 is 15 residues long. Germline lookup yields CDR1 SGHDT and CDR2 YYEEEE. V was clipped by 6 bases and J by 5 bases, with 20 bases between them. The CDR3 reads CASIEGQGGQETQYF. The CDR3 DNA reads as TGTGCCAGCATCGAGGGGCAGGGTGGACAGGAGACCCAGTACTTC. The whole variable domain, remainder taken from reference TRBV5-6 and TRBJ2-5, is DAGVTQSPTHLIKTRGQQVTLRCSPKSGHDTVSWYQQALGQGPQFIFQYYEEEERQRGNFPDRFSGHQFPNYSSELNVNALLLGDSALYLCASIEGQGGQETQYFGPGTRLLVL.

V usage is TRBV28 and J usage is TRBJ1-2; 7 nucleotides line up with TRBD1. This CDR3 is 15 amino acids long. V lost 5 bases to trimming and J lost 4 bases; unmatched junction nucleotides: 10. CDR1 is MDHEN, CDR2 SYDVKM, per germline. Here the CDR3 DNA reads TGTGCCAGCAGTGGAAAGGGGGCAGGCCTCTATGGCTACACCTTC. Translation: CASSGKGAGLYGYTF.

This sequence joins TRBV5-4 and TRBJ2-5; 10 bases agree with TRBD1. The CDR3 is made up of 14 amino acids. The germline V gene encodes CDR1 SGHNT and CDR2 YYREEE (reference sequence). With V trimmed by 4 bases and J by 5 bases, 5 bases remained unmatched. The CDR3 coding sequence is TGTGCCAGCAGCCGGACAGGGGGAGCGGAGACCCAGTACTTC. It yields the protein CASSRTGGAETQYF. Looking up the rest from reference TRBV5-4 and TRBJ2-5 gives the full variable domain: ETGVTQSPTHLIKTRGQQVTLRCSSQSGHNTVSWYQQALGQGPQFIFQYYREEENGRGNFPPRFSGLQFPNYSSELNVNALELDDSALYLCASSRTGGAETQYFGPGTRLLVL.

The chain recombines TRBV6-6 with TRBJ1-5; 7 positions match TRBD1. Germline CDR1 reads MNHNY; CDR2 reads SVGAGI (reference sequence). The CDR3 length is 14 residues. J was trimmed by 3 bases and V by 6 bases; bases with no gene match: 5. For the CDR3, the DNA is TGTGCCAGCAGCGCACAGGGGATCAATCAGCCCCAGCATTTT. Encoded protein: CASSAQGINQPQHF.

The chain employs TRBV6-5 and TRBJ2-5; 10 bases match TRBD2. The V gene end was trimmed by 3 bases and the J gene end by 5 bases; junction bases not matched to a gene: 9. The CDR3 runs 16 residues. Germline assignment: CDR1 MNHEY and CDR2 SVGAGI. CDR3 protein: CASSYFGSGGFETQYF. In nucleotides, the CDR3 is TGTGCCAGCAGTTATTTCGGTAGCGGGGGGTTTGAGACCCAGTACTTC.

The chain links TRBV4-3 to TRBJ2-5, with 8 bases that match TRBD1. Near its end, the DNA agrees better with TRBJ2-7, so the J call may be wrong. The germline V gene has CDR1 LGHNA and CDR2 YSLEER. This CDR3 is built from 14 residues. The DNA of the CDR3 is TGCGCCAGCGGCAGGGACAGGAACGCCTACGAGCAGTACTTC. Encoded protein: CASGRDRNAYEQYF.

The J gene is TRBJ1-1, the V gene TRBV5-1, with D possibly TRBD1 on 6 matching bases. The V gene's germline CDR1 is SGHRS and CDR2 YFSETQ. The CDR3 has 15 amino acids. The ends were cut back, 4 bases at V and 5 bases at J, with 18 bases in the middle. Written as DNA, the CDR3 is TGCGCCAGCAGCCAAAGAGCGGACAGTCTAACTGAAGCTTTCTTT. The encoded protein is CASSQRADSLTEAFF.

V gene TRBV19 combines with J gene TRBJ2-1; TRBD2 agrees at 13 bases. CDR3 length: 15 amino acids. V shed 6 bases and J 5 bases; nucleotides not matched to a gene: 4. Germline V gene data show CDR1 as LNHDA and CDR2 as SQIVND (reference sequence). Written as DNA, the CDR3 is TGTGCCAGTAGCAAAGGGACTAGCGGGAACAATGAGCAGTTCTTC. This sequence encodes CASSKGTSGNNEQFF.

This clone occurred once. The chain recombines TRBV2 with TRBJ2-5; D unclear. Trimming removed 4 bases from V and 0 bases from J, with 9 bases in between. The CDR3 consists of 14 residues. CDR1 and CDR2 from the germline V gene are SNHLY and FYNNEI. The CDR3 region has the DNA TGTGCCAGCAGTGGGTCGCGGTACCAAGAGACCCAGTACTTC. Protein sequence: CASSGSRYQETQYF.